A selection of T cell receptor beta chains follows, all from one sample in a study of shared clonotypes between healthy human individuals. Method: immunoSEQ multiplex PCR; TCRdb's copy keeps in-frame clones and lacks some. In the table there are about 600,000 clones, about 95% of which are singletons. Sequencing was done on a sample of naive CD8+ T cells sorted from blood. The source is a woman in her thirties in good health. The CDR3 runs from the conserved cysteine through the conserved F or W.

v_call | cdr3_aa
TRBV6-1 | CASSEDAIYNEQFF
TRBV4-1 | CASSQALTRNHYGYEQYF
TRBV27 | CASSLPLARYNEQFF
TRBV7-9 | CASSLVGANTEAFF
TRBV15 | CATRSPSAPTDTQYF
TRBV28 | CASSPTGASYEQYF
TRBV7-9 | CASSLGGDGQFF
TRBV19 | CASSMTGVDEQYF
TRBV9 | CASSDGVSTDTQYF
TRBV29-1 | CSVVGYEQYF
TRBV4-1 | CASSPRTSLGEQFF
TRBV19 | CASSSDGEANYGYTF
TRBV11-2 | CASSYGWGRGDEQYF
TRBV5-4 | CAIPGEGGGEQYF
TRBV7-9 | CASSASSTGAYEQYF
TRBV7-8 | CASSSRGVTDYNEQFF
TRBV27 | CASSPYRRSTDTQYF
TRBV9 | CASSVGRVPGELFF
TRBV27 | CASSLSNRQGPYEQYF
TRBV27 | CASSLPYTGELFF
TRBV9 | CASSPNSNEQFF
TRBV19 | CASTLGQGATTEQYF
TRBV5-1 | CATSAGLNTEAFF
TRBV4-1 | CASSQLAGGNEQFF
TRBV5-1 | CASKVDRGSYNEQFF
TRBV27 | CASSFVGTGLGEQYF
TRBV29-1 | CSALDLKQEQYF
TRBV29-1 | CSVEREGGGAGYGYTF
TRBV2 | CASRGLAGAYLLEQYF
TRBV5-5 | CASSSWTGDYEQYF
TRBV4-1 | CASSQISGTVNTEAFF
TRBV6-1 | CASTNRDTSYNEQFF
TRBV28 | CASSQLVGRARNEQFF
TRBV13 | CASSRDRDSYEQYF
TRBV27 | CASSLGALPYEQYF
TRBV27 | CASSWTGGNTEAFF
TRBV6-5 | CASSPTLSPRDTQYF
TRBV4-1 | CASSQDRPSGRPEQFF
TRBV28 | CASSTGTSFSGNTIYF
TRBV19 | CASSEAGSYNEQFF
TRBV7-9 | CASSLAAGAPETQYF
TRBV10-1 | CASSGATGELFF
TRBV28 | CASSLVGDSYEQYF
TRBV6-1 | CASSDYRERTGNTIYF
TRBV5-1 | CASRVASPSTDTQYF
TRBV28 | CASSSQQEFMNTEAFF
TRBV27 | CASRPGGGYEQYF
TRBV27 | CASRSRGFIVNYNEQFF
TRBV5-8 | CASSSPLAGALSYEQYF
TRBV4-1 | CASSQDMNQPQHF
TRBV5-4 | CASSLGGGSTEAFF
TRBV19 | CASSTWMGFDEQYF
TRBV27 | CASSPGAGEGGELFF
TRBV20-1 | CSGTSSGQQYF
TRBV2 | CASSQDGSEPQHF
TRBV9 | CASSPRGLAGVPDEQFF
TRBV28 | CASTKGPRLNTEAFF
TRBV10-1 | CASSEGGSQETQYF
TRBV19 | CASSIVPTSLLPQHF
TRBV28 | CASSSPDEGGYEQYF